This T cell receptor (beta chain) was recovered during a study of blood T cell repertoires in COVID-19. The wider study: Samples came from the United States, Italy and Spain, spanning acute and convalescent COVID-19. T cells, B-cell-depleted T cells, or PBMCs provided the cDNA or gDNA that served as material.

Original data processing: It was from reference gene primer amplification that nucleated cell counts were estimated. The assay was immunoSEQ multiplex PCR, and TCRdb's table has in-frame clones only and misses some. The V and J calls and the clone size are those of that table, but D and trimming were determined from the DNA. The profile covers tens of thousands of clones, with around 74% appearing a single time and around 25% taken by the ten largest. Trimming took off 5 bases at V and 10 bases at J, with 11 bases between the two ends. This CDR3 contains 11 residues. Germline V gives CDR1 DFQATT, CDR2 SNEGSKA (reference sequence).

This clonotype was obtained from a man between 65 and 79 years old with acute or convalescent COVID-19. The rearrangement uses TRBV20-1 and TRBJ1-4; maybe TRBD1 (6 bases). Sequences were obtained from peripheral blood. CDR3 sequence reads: CSARTVGKLFF. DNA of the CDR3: TGCAGTGCTCGGACAGTCGGAAAACTGTTTTTT.